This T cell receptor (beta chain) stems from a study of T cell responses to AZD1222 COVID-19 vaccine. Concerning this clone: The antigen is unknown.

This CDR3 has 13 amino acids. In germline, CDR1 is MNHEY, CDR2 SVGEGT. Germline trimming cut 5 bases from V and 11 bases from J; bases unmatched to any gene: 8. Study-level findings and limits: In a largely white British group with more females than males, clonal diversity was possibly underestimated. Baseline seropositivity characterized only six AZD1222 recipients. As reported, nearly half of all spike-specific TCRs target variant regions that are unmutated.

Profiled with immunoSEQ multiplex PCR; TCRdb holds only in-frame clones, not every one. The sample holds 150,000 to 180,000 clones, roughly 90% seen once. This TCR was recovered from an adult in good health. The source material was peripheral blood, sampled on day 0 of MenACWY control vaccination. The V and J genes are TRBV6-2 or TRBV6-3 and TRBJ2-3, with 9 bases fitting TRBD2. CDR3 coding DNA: TGTGCCAGCAGTCCCCCGGGACTAGCTCTGCAGTATTTT. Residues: CASSPPGLALQYF.